This T cell receptor beta chain stems from a study of blood T cells in healthy people across ages. Broader study findings: The diversity estimates, figures obtained from one million T cells, were considered underestimates.

Through a sample-barcoded 5' primer and a J-beta primer mix, a second PCR was run for 7 to 11 cycles. TCRdb reanalysed the 5' RACE reads using MiXCR and keeps one entry per CDR3 protein. The table lists 1.5 million to 2 million distinct CDR3 sequences, over 25% of them singletons, with 7.7% in the top ten. The individuals who served as donors were healthy Caucasians living in Russia, aged about 6 to 100. Each sample had at least 6.5 million PBMCs isolated. Each sample yielded at least 6 micrograms of PBMC total RNA. CDR1 and CDR2 from the germline V gene are SGHAT and FQNNGV. Trimming removed 0 bases from V and 1 base from J; junction bases left unmatched: 5. The CDR3 runs to 17 residues. This clonotype was detected a few times. Its antigen is not known.

The source material was blood. This chain uses TRBV11-2 with TRBJ2-1; 8 bases are shared with TRBD1. This clonotype originated in a woman between 25 and 40 years old in good health. CDR3 sequence: CASSLDVGDRSYNEQFF. DNA of the CDR3: TGTGCCAGCAGCTTAGATGTTGGGGACAGGTCCTACAATGAGCAGTTCTTC. The whole variable domain, remainder taken from reference TRBV11-2 and TRBJ2-1, is EAGVAQSPRYKIIEKRQSVAFWCNPISGHATLYWYQQILGQGPKLLIQFQNNGVVDDSQLPKDRFSAERLKGVDSTLKIQPAKLEDSAVYLCASSLDVGDRSYNEQFFGPGTRLTVL.